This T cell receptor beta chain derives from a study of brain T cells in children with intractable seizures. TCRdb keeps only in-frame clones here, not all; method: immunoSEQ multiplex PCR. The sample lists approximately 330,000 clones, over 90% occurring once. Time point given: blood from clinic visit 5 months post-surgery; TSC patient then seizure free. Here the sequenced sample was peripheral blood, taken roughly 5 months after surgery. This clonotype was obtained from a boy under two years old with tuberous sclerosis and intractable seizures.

CDR3 in amino acids: CASSLVRANTEAFF. The CDR3 DNA follows: TGTGCCAGCAGCTTGGTACGGGCGAACACTGAAGCTTTCTTT. The V gene is TRBV5-5, the J gene TRBJ1-1; no clear D gene. Trimming pared 0 bases from V and 1 base from J, leaving 7 bases between. Germline CDR1 SGHKS, CDR2 YYEKEE (reference sequence). This CDR3 region has 14 residues. Looking up the rest from reference TRBV5-5 and TRBJ1-1 gives the full variable domain: DAGVTQSPTHLIKTRGQQVTLRCSPISGHKSVSWYQQVLGQGPQFIFQYYEKEERGRGNFPDRFSARQFPNYSSELNVNALLLGDSALYLCASSLVRANTEAFFGQGTRLTVV.